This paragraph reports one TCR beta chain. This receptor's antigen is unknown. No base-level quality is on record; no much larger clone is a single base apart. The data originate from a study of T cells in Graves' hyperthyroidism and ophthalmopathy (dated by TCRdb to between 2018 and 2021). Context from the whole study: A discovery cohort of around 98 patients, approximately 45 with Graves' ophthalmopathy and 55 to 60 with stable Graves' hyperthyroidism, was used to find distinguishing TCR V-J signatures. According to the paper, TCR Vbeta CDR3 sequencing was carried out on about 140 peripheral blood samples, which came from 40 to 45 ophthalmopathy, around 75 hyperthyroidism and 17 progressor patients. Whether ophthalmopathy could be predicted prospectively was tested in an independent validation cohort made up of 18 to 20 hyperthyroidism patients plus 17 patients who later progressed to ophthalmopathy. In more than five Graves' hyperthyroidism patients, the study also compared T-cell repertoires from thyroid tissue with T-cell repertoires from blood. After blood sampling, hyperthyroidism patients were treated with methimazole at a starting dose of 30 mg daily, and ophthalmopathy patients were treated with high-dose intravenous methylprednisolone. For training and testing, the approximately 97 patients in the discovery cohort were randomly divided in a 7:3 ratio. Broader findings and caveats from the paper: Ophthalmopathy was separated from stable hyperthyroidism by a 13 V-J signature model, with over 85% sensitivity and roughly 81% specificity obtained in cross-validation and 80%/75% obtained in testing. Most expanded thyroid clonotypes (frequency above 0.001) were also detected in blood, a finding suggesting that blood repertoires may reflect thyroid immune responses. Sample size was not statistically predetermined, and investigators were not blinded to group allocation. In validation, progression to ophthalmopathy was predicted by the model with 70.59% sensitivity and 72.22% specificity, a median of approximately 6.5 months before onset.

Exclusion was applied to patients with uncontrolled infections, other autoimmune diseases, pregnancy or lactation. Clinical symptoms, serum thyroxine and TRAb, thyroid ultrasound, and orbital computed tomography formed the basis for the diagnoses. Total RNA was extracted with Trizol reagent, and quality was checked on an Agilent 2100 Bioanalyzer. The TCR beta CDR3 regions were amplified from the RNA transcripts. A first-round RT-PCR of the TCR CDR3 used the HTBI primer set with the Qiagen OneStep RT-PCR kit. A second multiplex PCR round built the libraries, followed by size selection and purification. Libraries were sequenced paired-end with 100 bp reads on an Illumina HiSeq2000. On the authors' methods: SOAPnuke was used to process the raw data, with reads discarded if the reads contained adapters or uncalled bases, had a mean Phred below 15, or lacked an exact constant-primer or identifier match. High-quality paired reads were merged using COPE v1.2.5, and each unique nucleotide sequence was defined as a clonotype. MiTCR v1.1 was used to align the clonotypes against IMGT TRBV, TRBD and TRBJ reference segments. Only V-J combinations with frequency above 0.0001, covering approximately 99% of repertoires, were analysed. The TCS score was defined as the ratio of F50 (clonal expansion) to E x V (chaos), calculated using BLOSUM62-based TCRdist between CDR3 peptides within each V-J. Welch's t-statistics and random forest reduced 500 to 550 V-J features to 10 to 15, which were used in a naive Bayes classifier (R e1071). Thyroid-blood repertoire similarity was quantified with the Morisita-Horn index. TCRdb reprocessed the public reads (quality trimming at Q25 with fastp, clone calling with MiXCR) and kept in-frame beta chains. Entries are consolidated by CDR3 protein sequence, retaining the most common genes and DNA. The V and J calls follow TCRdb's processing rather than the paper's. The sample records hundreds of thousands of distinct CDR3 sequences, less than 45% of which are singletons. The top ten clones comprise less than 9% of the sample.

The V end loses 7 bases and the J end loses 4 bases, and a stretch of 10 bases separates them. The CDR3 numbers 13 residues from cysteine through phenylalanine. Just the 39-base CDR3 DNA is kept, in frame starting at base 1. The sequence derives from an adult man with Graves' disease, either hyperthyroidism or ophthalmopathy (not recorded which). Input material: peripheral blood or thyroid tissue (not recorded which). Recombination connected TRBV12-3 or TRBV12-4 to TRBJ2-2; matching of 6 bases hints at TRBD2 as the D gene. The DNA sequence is TGTGCCAGCATCCGGGGGTCCACCGGGGAGCTGTTTTTT. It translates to CASIRGSTGELFF.